Sequencing of this TCR beta chain was carried out in a study of T cells after yellow fever vaccination. CDR3 size: 16 residues. Per the germline V gene, CDR1 is LNHDA and CDR2 is SQIVND (reference sequence). V shed 4 bases and J shed 0 bases, with 10 bases lying between them. Study-wide results and caveats: Highly abundant clonotypes carried over from the bulk population could end up in FACS-sorted repertoires as contaminants. A weaker secondary response peaked on day 5, the primary on day 15.

Notes on this clonotype: The antigen remains unidentified.

TCRdb called the 5' RACE reads again in MiXCR, with one record for every CDR3 protein. The sample yields around 320,000 distinct CDR3 sequences, around 4.5% seen once. The receptor's source is a man between 18 and 35 years old who received the YFV17D yellow fever vaccine. The input for sequencing was PBMCs, taken 15 days after the yellow fever booster vaccination. The chain combines TRBV19 with TRBJ2-6, with a weak D call TRBD1 (5 bases). The CDR3 here is CASSNYDSSGANVLTF. Written as DNA, the CDR3 is TGTGCCAGTAGTAATTACGACAGCTCTGGGGCCAACGTCCTGACTTTC.